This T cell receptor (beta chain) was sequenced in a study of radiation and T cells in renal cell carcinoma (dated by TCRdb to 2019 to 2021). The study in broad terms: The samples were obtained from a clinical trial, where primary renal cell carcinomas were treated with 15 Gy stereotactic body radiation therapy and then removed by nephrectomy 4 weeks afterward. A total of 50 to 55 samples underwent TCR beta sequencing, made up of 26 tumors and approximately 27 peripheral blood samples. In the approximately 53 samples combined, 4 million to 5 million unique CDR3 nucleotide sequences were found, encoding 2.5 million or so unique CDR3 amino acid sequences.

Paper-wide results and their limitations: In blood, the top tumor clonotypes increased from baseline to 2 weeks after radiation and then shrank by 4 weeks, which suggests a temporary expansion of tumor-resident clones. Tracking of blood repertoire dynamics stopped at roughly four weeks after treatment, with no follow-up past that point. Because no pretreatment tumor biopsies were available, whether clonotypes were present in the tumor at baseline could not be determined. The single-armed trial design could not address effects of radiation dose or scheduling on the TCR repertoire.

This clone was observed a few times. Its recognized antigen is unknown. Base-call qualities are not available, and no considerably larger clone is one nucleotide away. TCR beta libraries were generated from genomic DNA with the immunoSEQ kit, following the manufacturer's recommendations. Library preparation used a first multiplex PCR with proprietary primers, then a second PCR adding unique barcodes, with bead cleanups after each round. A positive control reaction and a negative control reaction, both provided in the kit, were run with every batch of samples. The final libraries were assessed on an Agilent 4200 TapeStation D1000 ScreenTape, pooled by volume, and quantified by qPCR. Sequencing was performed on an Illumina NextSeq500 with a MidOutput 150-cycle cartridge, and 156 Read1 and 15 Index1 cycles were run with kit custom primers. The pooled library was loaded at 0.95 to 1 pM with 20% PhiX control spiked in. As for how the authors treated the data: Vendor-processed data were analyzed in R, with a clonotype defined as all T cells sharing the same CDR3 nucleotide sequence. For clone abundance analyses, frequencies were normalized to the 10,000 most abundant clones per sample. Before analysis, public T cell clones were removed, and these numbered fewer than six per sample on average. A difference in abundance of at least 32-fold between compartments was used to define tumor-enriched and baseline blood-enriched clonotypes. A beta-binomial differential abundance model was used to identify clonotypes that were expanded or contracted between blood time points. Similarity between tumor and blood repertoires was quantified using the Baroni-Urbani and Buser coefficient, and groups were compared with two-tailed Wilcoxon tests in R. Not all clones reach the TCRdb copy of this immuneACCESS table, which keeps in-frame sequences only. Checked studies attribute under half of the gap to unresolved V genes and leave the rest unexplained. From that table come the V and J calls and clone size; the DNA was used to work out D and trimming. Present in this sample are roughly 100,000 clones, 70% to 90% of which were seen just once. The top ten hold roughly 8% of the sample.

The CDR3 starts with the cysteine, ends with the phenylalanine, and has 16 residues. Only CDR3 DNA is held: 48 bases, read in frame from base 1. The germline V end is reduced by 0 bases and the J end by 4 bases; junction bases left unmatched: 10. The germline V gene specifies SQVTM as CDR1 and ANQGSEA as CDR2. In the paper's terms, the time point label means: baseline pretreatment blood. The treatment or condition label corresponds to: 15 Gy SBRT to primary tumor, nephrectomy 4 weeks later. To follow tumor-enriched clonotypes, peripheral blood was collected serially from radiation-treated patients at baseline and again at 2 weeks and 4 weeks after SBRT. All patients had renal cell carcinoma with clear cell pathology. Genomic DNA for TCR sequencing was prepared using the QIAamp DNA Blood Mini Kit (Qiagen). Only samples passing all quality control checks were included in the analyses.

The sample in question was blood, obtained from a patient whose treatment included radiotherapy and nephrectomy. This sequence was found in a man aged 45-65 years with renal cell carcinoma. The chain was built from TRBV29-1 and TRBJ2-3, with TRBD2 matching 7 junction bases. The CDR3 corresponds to CSVEDRPAGIPDTQYF. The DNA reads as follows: TGCAGCGTTGAAGATCGCCCAGCGGGAATTCCAGATACGCAGTATTTT.